This T cell receptor beta chain is from a study of blood T cell repertoires in COVID-19. Turning to the study itself: Researchers got acute and convalescent COVID-19 samples from the United States, Italy and Spain. The cDNA or gDNA used as material had been derived from T cells, B-cell-depleted T cells, or PBMCs.

Trimming took 4 bases from V and 3 from J, leaving 17 bases between them. Germline assignment: CDR1 SGDLS and CDR2 YYNGEE. The CDR3 extends over 15 amino acids. Authors' analysis steps: Amplification from reference gene primers served as the basis for estimated nucleated cell counts. TCRdb's table, derived via immunoSEQ multiplex PCR, lists solely in-frame clones and lacks some. V and J calls and clone size follow that table, whereas D and trimming were derived from the DNA. The table has around 130,000 clones, roughly three quarters seen once. The material sequenced was peripheral blood. The chain recombines TRBV9 with TRBJ2-7, with TRBD2 as a possible D gene (7 bases). The origin of this receptor is a human donor in a cohort sampled during active COVID-19. CDR3: CASSPPGGGGYEQYF. CDR3 coding DNA: TGTGCCAGCAGCCCCCCCGGGGGAGGGGGCTACGAGCAGTACTTC.